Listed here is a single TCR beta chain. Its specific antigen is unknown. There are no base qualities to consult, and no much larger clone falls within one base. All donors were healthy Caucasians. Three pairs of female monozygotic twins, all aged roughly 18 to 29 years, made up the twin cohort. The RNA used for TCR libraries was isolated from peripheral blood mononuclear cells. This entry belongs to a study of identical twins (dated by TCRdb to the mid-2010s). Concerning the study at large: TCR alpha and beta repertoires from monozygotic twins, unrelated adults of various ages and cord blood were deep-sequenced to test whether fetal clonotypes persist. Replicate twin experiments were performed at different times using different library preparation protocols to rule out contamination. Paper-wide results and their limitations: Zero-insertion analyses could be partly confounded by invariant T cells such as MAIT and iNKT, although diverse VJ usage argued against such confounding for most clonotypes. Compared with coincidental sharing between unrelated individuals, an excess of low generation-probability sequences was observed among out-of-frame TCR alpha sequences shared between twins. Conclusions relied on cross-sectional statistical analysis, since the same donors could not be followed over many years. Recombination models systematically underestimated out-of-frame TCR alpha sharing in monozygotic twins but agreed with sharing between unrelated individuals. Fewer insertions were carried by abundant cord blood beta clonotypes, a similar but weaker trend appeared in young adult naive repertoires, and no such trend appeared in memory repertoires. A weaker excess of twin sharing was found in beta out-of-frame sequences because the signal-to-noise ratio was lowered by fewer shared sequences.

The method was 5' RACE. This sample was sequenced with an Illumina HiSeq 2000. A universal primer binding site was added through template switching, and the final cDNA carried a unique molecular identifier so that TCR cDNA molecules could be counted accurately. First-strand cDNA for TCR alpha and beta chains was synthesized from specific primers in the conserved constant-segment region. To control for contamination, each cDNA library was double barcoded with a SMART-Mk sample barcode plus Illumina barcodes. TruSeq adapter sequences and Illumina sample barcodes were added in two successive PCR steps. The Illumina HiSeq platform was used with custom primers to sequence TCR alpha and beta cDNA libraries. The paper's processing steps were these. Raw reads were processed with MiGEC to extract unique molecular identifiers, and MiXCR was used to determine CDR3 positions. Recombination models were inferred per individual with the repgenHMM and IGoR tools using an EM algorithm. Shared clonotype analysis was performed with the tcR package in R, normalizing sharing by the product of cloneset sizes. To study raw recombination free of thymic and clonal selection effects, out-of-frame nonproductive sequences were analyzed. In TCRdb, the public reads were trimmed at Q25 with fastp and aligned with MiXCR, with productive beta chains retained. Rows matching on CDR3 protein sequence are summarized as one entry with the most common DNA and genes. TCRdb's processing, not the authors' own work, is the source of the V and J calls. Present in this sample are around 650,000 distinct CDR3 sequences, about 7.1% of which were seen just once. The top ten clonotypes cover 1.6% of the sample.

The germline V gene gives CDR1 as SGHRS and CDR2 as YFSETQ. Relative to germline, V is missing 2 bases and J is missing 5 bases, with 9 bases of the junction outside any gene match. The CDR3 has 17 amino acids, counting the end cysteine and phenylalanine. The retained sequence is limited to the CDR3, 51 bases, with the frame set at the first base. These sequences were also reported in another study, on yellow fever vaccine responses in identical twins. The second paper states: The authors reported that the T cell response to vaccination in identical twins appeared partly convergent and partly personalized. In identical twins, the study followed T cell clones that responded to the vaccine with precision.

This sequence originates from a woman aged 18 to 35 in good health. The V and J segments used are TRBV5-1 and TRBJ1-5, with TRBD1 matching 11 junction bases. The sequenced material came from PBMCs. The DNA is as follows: TGCGCCAGCAGCTTCGTGCCCCTGGGACAGGGGGATCAGCCCCAGCATTTT. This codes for CASSFVPLGQGDQPQHF.